The rows below give T cell receptor beta chains drawn from one sample of a study of cytomegalovirus exposure and HLA in healthy donors. Sequencing used immunoSEQ multiplex PCR; TCRdb keeps in-frame clones, though not all of them. The top ten hold around a fifth of the sample, which has 92,000 or so clones, approximately 69% seen once. The sample consisted of PBMCs. These receptors all come from a woman aged 45-65 years in good health and CMV-seropositive. Both conserved end residues are part of each CDR3. A D gene is named only where the DNA matches it firmly. Clone size appears in some rows only: once, few, many, or a class for an expanded clone.

D | size | J | V | DNA | CDR3
NA | NA | TRBJ2-4 | TRBV7-9 | TGTGCCAGCAGCTTAGAGTCCGGGGCCAAAAACATTCAGTACTTC | CASSLESGAKNIQYF
TRBD1 | NA | TRBJ1-5 | TRBV7-9 | TGTGCCAGCAGCCGGGACAGGGAGGTTCAGCCCCAGCATTTT | CASSRDREVQPQHF
NA | few | TRBJ1-1 | TRBV5-1 | TGCGCCAGCAGCTTGTTGAGCAGGCCTATGAACACTGAAGCTTTCTTT | CASSLLSRPMNTEAFF
NA | NA | TRBJ1-2 | TRBV5-1 | TGCGCCAGCAGCTTGGAGGGGAAGGATGGCTACACCTTC | CASSLEGKDGYTF
NA | NA | TRBJ1-2 | TRBV28 | TGTGCCAGCAGTTTCCGAGGGGGGGAATATGGCTACACCTTC | CASSFRGGEYGYTF
NA | NA | TRBJ2-1 | TRBV2 | TGTGCCAGCAGTGAAGCCTGGAGAACGGGTGAGCAGTTCTTC | CASSEAWRTGEQFF
NA | NA | TRBJ1-1 | TRBV2 | TGTGCCAGCAGTGAAAGTATAGGCACGGAGACTGAAGCTTTCTTT | CASSESIGTETEAFF
NA | NA | TRBJ2-2 | TRBV7-8 | TGTGCCAGCAGCTTCCTAGCTGCCGGGGAGCTGTTTTTT | CASSFLAAGELFF
TRBD1 | NA | TRBJ2-7 | TRBV4-3 | TGCGCCAGCAGCGGGACAGGGGGAAACGAGCAGTACTTC | CASSGTGGNEQYF
TRBD1 | NA | TRBJ1-1 | TRBV5-1 | TGCGCCAGCAGCTTGGTGGGGGGACAGGGGTTTACTGAAGCTTTCTTT | CASSLVGGQGFTEAFF
TRBD1 | NA | TRBJ2-2 | TRBV18 | TGTGCCAGCTCACCTGACAGGGATGGCACCGGGGAGCTGTTTTTT | CASSPDRDGTGELFF
TRBD1 | NA | TRBJ1-2 | TRBV2 | TGTGCCAGCAGTGAAGACAGGGGATTAGGGGGCTACACCTTC | CASSEDRGLGGYTF
TRBD1 | once | TRBJ1-5 | TRBV28 | TGTGCCAGCAGCAATTCAAGGACAGGGTTCGGTCAGCCCCAGCATTTT | CASSNSRTGFGQPQHF
TRBD2 | NA | TRBJ2-3 | TRBV27 | TGTGCCAGCAGTCCCCGGATAGCGGGGGACTACACAGATACGCAGTATTTT | CASSPRIAGDYTDTQYF
NA | NA | TRBJ1-1 | TRBV20-1 | TGCAGTGCTAGCGGGGACACTGAAGCTTTCTTT | CSASGDTEAFF
NA | NA | TRBJ2-1 | TRBV9 | TGTGCCAGCAGCGTACAGGGGATGCACCCCAATGAGCAGTTCTTC | CASSVQGMHPNEQFF
TRBD2 | NA | TRBJ2-1 | TRBV14 | TGTGCCAGCAGCCTCCCGAGCGGGGCGTACAATGAGCAGTTCTTC | CASSLPSGAYNEQFF
TRBD1 | NA | TRBJ2-7 | TRBV5-4 | TGTGCCACCAACGAGGGACAGGGGGCGTCCTACGAGCAGTACTTC | CATNEGQGASYEQYF
TRBD2 | NA | TRBJ2-1 | TRBV30 | TGTGCCTGGGGGACTAGCGGGGTTGTCCACAATGAGCAGTTCTTC | CAWGTSGVVHNEQFF
TRBD1 | NA | TRBJ1-5 | TRBV10-1 | TGCGCCACCAGCCGGGGCGACAGGGGGTTGCGCAATCAGCCCCAGCATTTT | CATSRGDRGLRNQPQHF
NA | NA | TRBJ1-1 | TRBV19 | TGTGCCAGTAGCGTGGCGATAACAGGGTACACCACTGAAGCTTTCTTT | CASSVAITGYTTEAFF
NA | NA | TRBJ2-7 | TRBV19 | TGTGCCAGTTTCCTAACGGCGGGGAGCTCTATCTACGAGCAGTACTTC | CASFLTAGSSIYEQYF